These 20 T cell receptor beta chains came from one sample sequenced in a study of T cells after yellow fever vaccination (dated by TCRdb to about 2019). Per the publication, the treatment or condition label means: live attenuated yellow fever vaccine strain. Libraries were built with 5' RACE. Instrument used: Illumina NovaSeq 6000. TCRdb's own reprocessing of the public reads used fastp at Q25 and MiXCR and kept productive beta chains. When rows share a CDR3 protein, they turn into one entry using the most common DNA and genes. The sample table shows 120,000 or so distinct CDR3 sequences, and more than 7.5% are seen once. 40% of the sample rests with the top ten. The source was CD8+ T cells sorted from PBMCs, collected on the day of the yellow fever booster vaccination. Receptor source: a man aged 18 to 29 who received the YFV17D yellow fever vaccine.

The sample holds a few counts of this clonotype. The V call is TRBV7-8, the J call TRBJ2-5, with a tentative D call TRBD2 (6 bases). Per the germline V gene, CDR1 is SGHVS and CDR2 is FQNEAQ. This CDR3 is built from 13 residues. V shed 5 bases and J shed 4 bases, with 11 bases lying between them. CDR3 amino acids: CASSPIGRETQYF. CDR3 bases: TGTGCCAGCAGCCCCATCGGGAGAGAGACCCAGTACTTC. The variable domain in full, with the rest retrieved from reference TRBV7-8 and TRBJ2-5, is GAGVSQSPRYKVAKRGQDVALRCDPISGHVSLFWYQQALGQGPEFLTYFQNEAQLDKSGLPSDRFFAERPEGSVSTLKIQRTQQEDSAVYLCASSPIGRETQYFGPGTRLLVL.

This rearrangement joins TRBV6-5 to TRBJ1-6; D call uncertain. Per germline, CDR1 MNHEY and CDR2 SVGAGI. The CDR3 spans 14 residues. Deletions cut 6 bases from V and 5 bases from J, with 11 bases between. DNA for the CDR3: TGTGCCAGCAGGCTGACGGACGATAATTCACCCCTCCACTTT. It encodes CASRLTDDNSPLHF.

This chain uses TRBV6-5 with TRBJ2-7, with 7 bases fitting TRBD2. Germline V gene sequence: CDR1 MNHEY, CDR2 SVGAGI. V shed 2 bases and J 6 bases; nucleotides not matched to a gene: 4. The CDR3 is 13 amino acids. In nucleotides, the CDR3 is TGTGCCAGCAGTTACCTGGGGGGGGGCGAGCAGTACTTC. Encoded protein: CASSYLGGGEQYF.

The J gene is TRBJ2-7, the V gene TRBV25-1; D gene uncertain. The germline CDR1 and CDR2 sequences are MGHDK and SYGVNS. The CDR3 is made up of 13 amino acids. V lost 3 bases and J 0 bases, leaving 6 bases between the germline ends. The DNA for the CDR3 is TGTGCCAGCAGTGATATGAGCTCCTACGAGCAGTACTTC. As protein: CASSDMSSYEQYF.

This clonotype showed up many times. This sequence joins TRBV15 and TRBJ1-1; 8 bases are shared with TRBD1. Germline CDR1 is LNHNV and CDR2 is YYDKDF (reference sequence). The junction had 8 bases not matched to a gene; V was cut back by 4 bases and J by 1 base. The CDR3 runs 16 residues. In DNA, the CDR3 is TGTGCCACCAGCACCGAGCCCGGGACAGGGAACACTGAAGCTTTCTTT. It specifies CATSTEPGTGNTEAFF.

This clonotype came up a few times. J is TRBJ2-2 and V is TRBV7-9, with 11 bases matching TRBD2. The CDR3 sequence is 16 residues long. CDR1 is SEHNR and CDR2 is FQNEAQ in the germline V gene (reference sequence). The junction had 2 bases not matched to a gene; V was cut back by 1 base and J by 4 bases. CDR3 region: CASSLGGLAATGELFF. The DNA for the CDR3 is TGTGCCAGCAGCTTAGGGGGACTAGCGGCCACCGGGGAGCTGTTTTTT.

This clonotype was picked up a small number of times. This chain connects TRBV4-3 to TRBJ2-2; D uncertain. Trimming pared 2 bases from V and 3 bases from J, leaving 10 bases between. Germline assignment: CDR1 LGHNA and CDR2 YSLEER. CDR3 size: 15 residues. The CDR3 DNA follows: TGCGCCAGCAGCCAAACCGGGTACGACACCGGGGAGCTGTTTTTT. It translates to CASSQTGYDTGELFF.

In this sample, this clonotype turned up many times. J is TRBJ2-2 and V is TRBV5-1, with 7 bases fitting TRBD2. Germline values: CDR1 SGHRS, CDR2 YFSETQ. The junction had 6 bases not matched to a gene; V was cut back by 4 bases and J by 3 bases. This CDR3 spans 15 amino acids. CDR3 amino acids: CASSLSGMYTGELFF. CDR3 sequence (DNA): TGCGCCAGCAGCCTAAGCGGGATGTACACCGGGGAGCTGTTTTTT. The full variable domain, completed using reference TRBV5-1 and TRBJ2-2, is KAGVTQTPRYLIKTRGQQVTLSCSPISGHRSVSWYQQTPGQGLQFLFEYFSETQRNKGNFPGRFSGRQFSNSRSEMNVSTLELGDSALYLCASSLSGMYTGELFFGEGSRLTVL.

This chain links TRBV6-5 with TRBJ2-7, with D possibly TRBD1 on 6 matching bases. Trimming left V 4 bases short and J 6 bases short, with 10 bases between. CDR3 size: 12 residues. Germline CDR1 reads MNHEY; CDR2 reads SVGAGI. CDR3 protein: CASSFTGSEQYF. The CDR3 nucleotides read TGTGCCAGCAGTTTTACAGGGAGCGAGCAGTACTTC.

The V gene is TRBV6-2 or TRBV6-3, the J gene TRBJ1-5; D call uncertain. This CDR3 has 15 amino acids. V shed 4 bases and J shed 4 bases, with 14 bases lying between them. Per germline, CDR1 MNHEY and CDR2 SVGEGT. For the CDR3, the DNA is TGTGCCAGCAGTTCCGTCCTCGGGTGGAATCAGCCCCAGCATTTT. This translates into CASSSVLGWNQPQHF.

V usage is TRBV27 and J usage is TRBJ2-5; D perhaps matches TRBD2 (6 bases). Germline V lookup: CDR1 MNHEY, CDR2 SMNVEV (reference sequence). CDR3 length: 14 residues. V was clipped by 5 bases and J by 5 bases, with 15 bases between them. The CDR3 nucleotides are TGTGCCAGCAGTCCATTCGCGGCGGGGGAGACCCAGTACTTC. Protein sequence: CASSPFAAGETQYF.

Here the CDR3 reads CASSATPGLATGSYNEQFF. The CDR3 DNA is TGCGCCAGCAGCGCGACTCCGGGACTAGCGACCGGCTCCTACAATGAGCAGTTCTTC. The chain carries TRBV5-1 and TRBJ2-1, with TRBD2 identical over 10 bases. V lost 4 bases, J lost 0 bases, and 13 bases stayed unmatched. Germline CDR1 reads SGHRS; CDR2 reads YFSETQ. The CDR3 loop spans 19 amino acids.

This chain uses TRBV6-2 or TRBV6-3 with TRBJ2-1, with 14 bases that match TRBD2. V lost 2 bases and J lost 9; bases outside the gene matches: 3. The CDR3 sequence is 15 residues long. Germline V gene sequence: CDR1 MNHEY, CDR2 SVGEGT. The CDR3 loop reads CASSYQGLAGAEQFF. In DNA, the CDR3 is TGTGCCAGCAGTTACCAGGGACTAGCGGGGGCTGAGCAGTTCTTC.

The table lists this clonotype with many counts. The chain combines TRBV7-2 with TRBJ2-5; D unresolved. This CDR3 is 15 amino acids long. Germline V lookup: CDR1 SGHTA, CDR2 FQGNSA. Trimming took 5 bases from V and 0 from J, leaving 13 bases between them. The CDR3 reads CASSLYVDYQETQYF. The CDR3 bases are TGTGCCAGCAGCCTCTATGTAGACTACCAAGAGACCCAGTACTTC.

This clonotype occurred a few times. This chain uses TRBV25-1 with TRBJ2-5; D is unresolved. The CDR3 loop spans 15 amino acids. Trimming shortened V by 3 bases and J by 5 bases, and 16 bases separated the two germline ends. CDR1 and CDR2 (germline): MGHDK, SYGVNS. CDR3 nucleotides: TGTGCCAGCAGTGAGGGCATGGACCTGAGGGAGACCCAGTACTTC. Encoded protein: CASSEGMDLRETQYF.

The chain links TRBV10-3 to TRBJ2-1; 10 nucleotides line up with TRBD2. Looked up from germline, CDR1 is ENHRY and CDR2 is SYGVKD. CDR3 size: 15 residues. With 4 bases clipped from V and 2 bases from J, the junction kept 2 bases outside the gene matches. The chain's CDR3 is CAISASGGPYNEQFF. The CDR3 nucleotides read TGTGCCATCAGTGCTAGCGGGGGCCCCTACAATGAGCAGTTCTTC.

This clonotype was picked up a small number of times. This rearrangement joins TRBV6-6 to TRBJ2-1; the D gene is possibly TRBD1 (7 bases). Trimming cost V 4 bases and J 3 bases, with 13 bases left between them. This CDR3 is built from 15 residues. Germline CDR1 is MNHNY and CDR2 is SVGAGI (reference sequence). CDR3 region: CASSSYQGGYNEQFF. The DNA of the CDR3 is TGTGCCAGCAGTTCGTACCAGGGGGGCTACAATGAGCAGTTCTTC.

J is TRBJ2-7 and V is TRBV7-6; unclear D gene. The CDR3 covers 15 residues. Trimming stripped 0 bases from V and 0 bases from J, with 9 bases between. The germline gives CDR1 SGHVS, CDR2 FNYEAQ. In DNA, the CDR3 is TGTGCCAGCAGCTTAGCAGATGACACCTCCTACGAGCAGTACTTC. Protein sequence: CASSLADDTSYEQYF.

The rearrangement joins TRBV15 to TRBJ1-3, with 8 bases fitting TRBD1. Looked up from germline, CDR1 is LNHNV and CDR2 is YYDKDF (reference sequence). CDR3 length equals 17 residues. V shed 0 bases and J 11 bases; nucleotides not matched to a gene: 15. The CDR3 loop is CATSRDGARTGRTSIYF. The DNA for the CDR3 is TGTGCCACCAGCAGAGATGGGGCCCGGACAGGGCGTACCTCCATATATTTT.

Only a few counts were recorded for this clonotype. V gene TRBV6-6 combines with J gene TRBJ1-5; D might be TRBD1 (6 bases). The CDR3 has 18 amino acids. The germline V gene has CDR1 MNHNY and CDR2 SVGAGI (reference sequence). Trimming left V 6 bases short and J 0 bases short, with 21 bases between. This chain's CDR3 is CASSSREGGSISNQPQHF. The CDR3, as DNA: TGTGCCAGCAGCTCTAGAGAGGGGGGATCAATTAGCAATCAGCCCCAGCATTTT.